This T cell receptor beta chain was profiled in a study of human T cells and chemical hapten exposure (dated by TCRdb to the early 2020s). About the investigation overall: For sensitization, 2% DPC in acetone was applied to an approximately 2 cm by approximately 2 cm area of upper inner arm skin. Weekly therapeutic DPC doses were additionally applied to the scalp of patients throughout the roughly 25-week study period. Patch testing on the upper back used Finn chambers containing 0.01% DPC, with scoring done after 6 days according to International Contact Dermatitis Research Group standards. Alopecia areata with under or over 50% scalp involvement, alopecia totalis and alopecia universalis were represented in the patient cohort, which was mostly female. The libraries were sequenced as a pool, and the TCR yield per sample differed mostly because of small variations in library volumes within the pool. The study tracked peripheral blood TCR repertoire changes in vivo during primary and secondary sensitization to the hapten diphenylcyclopropenone (DPC) in alopecia patients. Blood was sampled from patients pre-sensitization (week 0) and at 2, 6 and about 24 weeks after DPC sensitization. Blood for TCR sequencing was provided by twenty-nine alopecia patients at one to four time points (pre-sensitization, 2, 6 and 24 weeks).

The junction shows trimming of 0 bases on V and 4 bases on J, and the gene matches do not reach 2 bases of it. The CDR3, cysteine through phenylalanine, is 17 amino acids long. The sequence is cut down to CDR3 DNA, 51 bases in frame from base 1. The germline V gene (reference sequence) sets CDR1 to SGHNT and CDR2 to YYREEE. The library was built by means of RACE. For sequencing, a NextSeq 500 was employed. During library preparation, unique molecular identifiers were attached to individual cDNA molecules so that TCRs could be counted in a quantitative, reproducible way. Each blood RNA sample was used to sequence both TCR alpha and TCR beta chains. As for the authors' bioinformatics: A median of roughly 98,000 TCRs per sample was observed, with a range of roughly 23,224 to 700,000. V, J and CDR3 annotation of the TCR reads was performed with the Decombinator software suite. For the PS versus PT1 abundance plots, all samples were subsampled to the same number of TCRs (28,000). Expanded TCRs were defined as absent before sensitization and observed at least eight times at the 2-week time point. The public reads were quality trimmed at Q25 with fastp and then assembled into clones with MiXCR by TCRdb, keeping productive beta chains. Rows with one shared CDR3 protein collapse into an entry with the most common genes and DNA. TCRdb, not the original authors, processed these V and J calls. This sample lists 74,000 or so distinct CDR3 sequences; 10% were detected once. The ten largest clones represent around 1.5% of the sample.

Comment on this clonotype: Which antigen it targets is not known. No much larger clone exists at a distance of one base, and base qualities are not known.

The time point label on this specimen signifies: patch test 1, 2 weeks after DPC sensitization. This specimen's treatment or condition label, per the study, means: therapeutic diphenylcyclopropenone sensitization with weekly scalp DPC. At every patch-test visit, the blood draw took place before the patch test was put on. To be eligible, patients had to be aged 18 to 70, diagnosed with alopecia and judged suitable for DPC therapy, while pregnant patients were excluded. Total RNA was extracted from unfractionated whole blood that had been collected in Tempus Blood RNA tubes. Paper-wide results and their limitations: Patch test score correlated positively with the number of PT1 expanded TCRs, reaching significance at thresholds 8, 16 and 32 but not at 4. Repeated subsampling changed both the strength of the expansion versus patch-test correlation and the threshold at which that correlation became significant. All patients had alopecia, a presumed autoimmune disease, so their immune response might differ from that of healthy individuals. DPC sensitization did not change how many TCRs were above 1 in 1000 frequency, and no evidence was found of alterations in global repertoire structure. Compared with pre-sensitization or healthy control sets, expanded TCRs formed significantly more large CDR3 similarity clusters, which is consistent with antigen-driven responses.

The chain is made from TRBV5-4 and TRBJ2-2, with 14 central nucleotides matching TRBD2. This clonotype was obtained from a woman between 45 and 60 years old with alopecia areata. Some clones in this sample may be carry-over from other donors' samples. The sequencing used whole blood, collected in connection with sensitization to the hapten diphenylcyclopropenone (DPC). CDR3 protein: CASSLGLAGGGTGELFF. The base sequence is TGTGCCAGCAGCTTGGGACTAGCGGGAGGGGGCACCGGGGAGCTGTTTTTT. Here the CDR3 is joined to the reference TRBV5-4 and TRBJ2-2 genes, and the full variable domain is: ETGVTQSPTHLIKTRGQQVTLRCSSQSGHNTVSWYQQALGQGPQFIFQYYREEENGRGNFPPRFSGLQFPNYSSELNVNALELDDSALYLCASSLGLAGGGTGELFFGEGSRLTVL.